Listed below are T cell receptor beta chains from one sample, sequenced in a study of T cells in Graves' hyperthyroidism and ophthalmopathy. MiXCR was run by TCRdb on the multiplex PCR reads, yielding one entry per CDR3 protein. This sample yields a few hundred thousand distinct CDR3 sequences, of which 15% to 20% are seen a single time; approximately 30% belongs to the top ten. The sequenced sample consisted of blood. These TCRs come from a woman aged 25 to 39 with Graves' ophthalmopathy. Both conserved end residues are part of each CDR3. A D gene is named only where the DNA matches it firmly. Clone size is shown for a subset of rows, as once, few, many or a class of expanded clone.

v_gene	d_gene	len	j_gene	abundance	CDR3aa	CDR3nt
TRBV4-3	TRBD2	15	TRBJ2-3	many	CASSQQREAADTQYF	TGCGCCAGCAGCCAACAGCGGGAGGCCGCAGATACGCAGTATTTT
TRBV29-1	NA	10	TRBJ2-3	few	CSVREDTQYF	TGCAGCGTTCGCGAAGATACGCAGTATTTT
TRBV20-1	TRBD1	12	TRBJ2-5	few	CSAAQGALLKYF	TGCAGTGCTGCCCAGGGGGCGCTGCTAAAGTACTTC
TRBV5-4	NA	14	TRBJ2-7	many	CASSLGQPAYEQYF	TGTGCCAGCAGCTTGGGACAGCCCGCCTACGAGCAGTACTTC
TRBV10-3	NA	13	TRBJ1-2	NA	CAIRDTSFYGYTF	TGTGCCATCCGGGACACCTCCTTTTATGGCTACACCTTC
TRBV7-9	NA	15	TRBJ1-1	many	CASSLGEGANTEAFF	TGTGCCAGCAGCTTAGGGGAAGGGGCAAACACTGAAGCTTTCTTT
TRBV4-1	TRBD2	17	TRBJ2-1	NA	CASSLGLAGPPGNEQFF	TGCGCCAGCAGCCTAGGACTAGCGGGTCCACCTGGCAATGAGCAGTTCTTC
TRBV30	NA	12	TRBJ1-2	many	CAWSIDSYGYTF	TGTGCCTGGAGTATCGACAGCTATGGCTACACCTTC
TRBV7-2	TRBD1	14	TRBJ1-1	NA	CASSFRDRGSEAFF	TGTGCCAGCAGCTTCAGGGACAGGGGTTCTGAAGCTTTCTTT
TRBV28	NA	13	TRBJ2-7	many	CASSTTISYEQYF	TGTGCCAGCAGTACAACCATCTCCTACGAGCAGTACTTC
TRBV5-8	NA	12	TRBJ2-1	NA	CASSATTDEQFF	TGTGCCAGCAGCGCCACTACGGACGAGCAGTTCTTC
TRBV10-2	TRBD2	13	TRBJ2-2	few	CASSRTAGEELFF	TGCGCCAGCAGTCGGACAGCGGGGGAGGAGCTGTTTTTT
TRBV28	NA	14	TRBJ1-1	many	CASRRGPENTEAFF	TGTGCCAGCAGGCGGGGTCCGGAGAACACTGAAGCTTTCTTT
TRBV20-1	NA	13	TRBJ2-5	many	CSARQLAGETQYF	TGCAGTGCGCGACAGCTGGCGGGGGAGACCCAGTACTTC
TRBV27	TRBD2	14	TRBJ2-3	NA	CASSLSLGGDTQYF	TGTGCCAGCAGTTTATCGTTGGGGGGGGATACGCAGTATTTT